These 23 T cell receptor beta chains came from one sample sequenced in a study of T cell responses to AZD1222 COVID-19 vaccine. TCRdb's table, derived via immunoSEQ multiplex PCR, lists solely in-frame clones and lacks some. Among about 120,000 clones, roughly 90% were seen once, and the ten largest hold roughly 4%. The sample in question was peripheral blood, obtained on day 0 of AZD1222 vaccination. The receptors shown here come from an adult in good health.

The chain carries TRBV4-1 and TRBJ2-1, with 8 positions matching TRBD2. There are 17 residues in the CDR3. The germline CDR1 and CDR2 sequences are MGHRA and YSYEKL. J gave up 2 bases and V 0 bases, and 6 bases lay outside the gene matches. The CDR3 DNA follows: TGCGCCAGCAGCCAAGAACCCGGGCGGGGGGCCTACAATGAGCAGTTCTTC. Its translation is CASSQEPGRGAYNEQFF.

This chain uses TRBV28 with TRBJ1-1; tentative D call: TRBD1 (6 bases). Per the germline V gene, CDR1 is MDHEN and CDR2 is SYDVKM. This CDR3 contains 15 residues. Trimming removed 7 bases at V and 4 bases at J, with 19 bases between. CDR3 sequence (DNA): TGTGCCAGCACTCGTGGGGACCGGGGGGCCACTGAAGCTTTCTTT. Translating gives CASTRGDRGATEAFF. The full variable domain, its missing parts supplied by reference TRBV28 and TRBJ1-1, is DVKVTQSSRYLVKRTGEKVFLECVQDMDHENMFWYRQDPGLGLRLIYFSYDVKMKEKGDIPEGYSVSREKKERFSLILESASTNQTSMYLCASTRGDRGATEAFFGQGTRLTVV.

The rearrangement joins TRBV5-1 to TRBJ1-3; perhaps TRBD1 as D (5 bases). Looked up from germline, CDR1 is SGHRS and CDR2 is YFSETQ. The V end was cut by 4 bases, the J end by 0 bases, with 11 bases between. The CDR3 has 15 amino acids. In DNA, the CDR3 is TGCGCCAGCAGCCTCTTCGGGGGCTCTGGAAACACCATATATTTT. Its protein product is CASSLFGGSGNTIYF.

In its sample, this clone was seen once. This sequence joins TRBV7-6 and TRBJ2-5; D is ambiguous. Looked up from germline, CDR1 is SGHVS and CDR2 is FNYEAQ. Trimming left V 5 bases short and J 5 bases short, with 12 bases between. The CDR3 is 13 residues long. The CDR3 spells CASSHARLETQYF. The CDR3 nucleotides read TGTGCCAGCAGCCATGCCCGTTTGGAGACCCAGTACTTC.

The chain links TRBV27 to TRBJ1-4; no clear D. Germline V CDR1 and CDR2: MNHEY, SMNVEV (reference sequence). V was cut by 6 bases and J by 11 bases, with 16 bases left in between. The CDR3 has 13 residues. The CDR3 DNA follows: TGTGCCAGCAGACCCTCAGGACCGGGGAAACTGTTTTTT. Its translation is CASRPSGPGKLFF.

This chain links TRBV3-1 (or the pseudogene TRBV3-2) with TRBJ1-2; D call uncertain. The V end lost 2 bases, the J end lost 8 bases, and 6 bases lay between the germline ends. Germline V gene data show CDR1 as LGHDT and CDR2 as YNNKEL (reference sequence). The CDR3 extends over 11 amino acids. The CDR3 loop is CASSQPRGYTF. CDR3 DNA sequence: TGTGCCAGCAGCCAACCGCGGGGCTACACCTTC.

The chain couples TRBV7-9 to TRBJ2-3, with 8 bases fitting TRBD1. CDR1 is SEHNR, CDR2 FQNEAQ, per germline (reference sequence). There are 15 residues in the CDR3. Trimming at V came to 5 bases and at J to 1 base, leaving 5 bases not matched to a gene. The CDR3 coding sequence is TGTGCCAGCAGCCTACAGGGGGTGGGCACAGATACGCAGTATTTT. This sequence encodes CASSLQGVGTDTQYF. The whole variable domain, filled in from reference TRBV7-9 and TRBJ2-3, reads DTGVSQNPRHKITKRGQNVTFRCDPISEHNRLYWYRQTLGQGPEFLTYFQNEAQLEKSRLLSDRFSAERPKGSFSTLEIQRTEQGDSAMYLCASSLQGVGTDTQYFGPGTRLTVL.

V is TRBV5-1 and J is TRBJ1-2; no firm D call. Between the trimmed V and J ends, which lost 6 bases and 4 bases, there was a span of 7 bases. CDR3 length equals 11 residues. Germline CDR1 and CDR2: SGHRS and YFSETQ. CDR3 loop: CASTQPYGYTF. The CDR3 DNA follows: TGCGCCAGCACCCAACCCTATGGCTACACCTTC.

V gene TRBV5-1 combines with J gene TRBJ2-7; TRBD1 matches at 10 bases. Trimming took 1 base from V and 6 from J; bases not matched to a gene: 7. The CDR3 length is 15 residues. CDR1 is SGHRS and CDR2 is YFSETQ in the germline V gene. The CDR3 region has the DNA TGCGCCAGCAGCTTGAGAGGGACAGGGGATTCCGAGCAGTACTTC. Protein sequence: CASSLRGTGDSEQYF. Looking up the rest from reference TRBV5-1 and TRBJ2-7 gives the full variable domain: KAGVTQTPRYLIKTRGQQVTLSCSPISGHRSVSWYQQTPGQGLQFLFEYFSETQRNKGNFPGRFSGRQFSNSRSEMNVSTLELGDSALYLCASSLRGTGDSEQYFGPGTRLTVT.

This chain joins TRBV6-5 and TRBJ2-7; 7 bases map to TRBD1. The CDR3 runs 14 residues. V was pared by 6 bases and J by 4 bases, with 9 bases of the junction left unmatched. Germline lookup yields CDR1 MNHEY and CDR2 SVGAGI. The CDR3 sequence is CASSQQGTLYEQYF. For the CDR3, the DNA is TGTGCCAGCAGCCAACAGGGGACCCTTTACGAGCAGTACTTC.

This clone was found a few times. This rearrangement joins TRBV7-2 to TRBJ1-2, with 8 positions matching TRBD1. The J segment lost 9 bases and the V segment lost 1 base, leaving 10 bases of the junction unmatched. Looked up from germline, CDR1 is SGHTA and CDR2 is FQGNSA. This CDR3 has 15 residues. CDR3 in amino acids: CASSLVPDREKSYTF. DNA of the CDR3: TGTGCCAGCAGCTTAGTCCCGGACAGGGAAAAGAGCTACACCTTC.

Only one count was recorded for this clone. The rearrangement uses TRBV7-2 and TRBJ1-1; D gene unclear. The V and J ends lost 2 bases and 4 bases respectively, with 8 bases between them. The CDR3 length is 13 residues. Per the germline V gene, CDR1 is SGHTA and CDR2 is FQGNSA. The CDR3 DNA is TGTGCCAGCAGCTTACGGAGGGCCACTGAAGCTTTCTTT. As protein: CASSLRRATEAFF.

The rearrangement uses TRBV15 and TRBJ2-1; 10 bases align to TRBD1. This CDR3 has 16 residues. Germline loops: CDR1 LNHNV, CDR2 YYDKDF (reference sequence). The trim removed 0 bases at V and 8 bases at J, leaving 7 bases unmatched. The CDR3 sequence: CATSRDRGTGVHEQFF. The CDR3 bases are TGTGCCACCAGCAGAGATCGGGGGACAGGGGTTCATGAGCAGTTCTTC.

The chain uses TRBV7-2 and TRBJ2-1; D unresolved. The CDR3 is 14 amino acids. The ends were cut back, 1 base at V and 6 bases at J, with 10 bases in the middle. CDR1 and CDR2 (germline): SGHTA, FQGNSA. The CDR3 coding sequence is TGTGCCAGCAGCTTAGTAGCAGCTATCAATGAGCAGTTCTTC. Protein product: CASSLVAAINEQFF.

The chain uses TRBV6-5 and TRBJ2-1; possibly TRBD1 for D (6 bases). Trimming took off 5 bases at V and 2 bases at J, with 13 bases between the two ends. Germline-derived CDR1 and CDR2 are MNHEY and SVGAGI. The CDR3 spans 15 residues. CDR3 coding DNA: TGTGCCAGCAGTACCCTACAGGGAGCCTACAATGAGCAGTTCTTC. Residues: CASSTLQGAYNEQFF.

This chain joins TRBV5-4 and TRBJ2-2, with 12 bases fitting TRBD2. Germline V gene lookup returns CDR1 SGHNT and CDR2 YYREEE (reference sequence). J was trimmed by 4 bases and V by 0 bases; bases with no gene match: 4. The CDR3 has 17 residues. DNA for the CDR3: TGTGCCAGCAGCTTGGTTCGGACTAGCGGGGCCACCGGGGAGCTGTTTTTT. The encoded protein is CASSLVRTSGATGELFF.

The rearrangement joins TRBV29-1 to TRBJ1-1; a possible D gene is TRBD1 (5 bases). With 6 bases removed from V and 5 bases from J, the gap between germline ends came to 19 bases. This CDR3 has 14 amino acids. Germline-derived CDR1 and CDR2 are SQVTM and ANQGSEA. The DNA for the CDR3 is TGCAGCGTGCAATTCGATCGGGGGGGTACTGAAGCTTTCTTT. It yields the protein CSVQFDRGGTEAFF.

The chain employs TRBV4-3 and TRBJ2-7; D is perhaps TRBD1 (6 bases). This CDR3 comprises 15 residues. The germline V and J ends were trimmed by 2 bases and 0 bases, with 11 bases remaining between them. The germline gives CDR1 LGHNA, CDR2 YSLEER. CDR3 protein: CASSQYQGISYEQYF. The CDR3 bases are TGCGCCAGCAGCCAATATCAGGGGATCTCCTACGAGCAGTACTTC.

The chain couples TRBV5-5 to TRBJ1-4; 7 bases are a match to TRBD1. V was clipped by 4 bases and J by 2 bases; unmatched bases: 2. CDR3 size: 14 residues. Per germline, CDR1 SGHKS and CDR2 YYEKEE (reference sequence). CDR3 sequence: CASSPQGTNEKLFF. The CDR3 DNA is TGTGCCAGCAGCCCACAGGGGACTAATGAAAAACTGTTTTTT.

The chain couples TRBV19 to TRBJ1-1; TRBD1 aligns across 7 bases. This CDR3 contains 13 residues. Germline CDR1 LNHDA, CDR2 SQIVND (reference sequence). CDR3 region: CACSRQGGWEAFF. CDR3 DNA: TGTGCGTGCTCCCGACAGGGTGGTTGGGAAGCTTTCTTT.

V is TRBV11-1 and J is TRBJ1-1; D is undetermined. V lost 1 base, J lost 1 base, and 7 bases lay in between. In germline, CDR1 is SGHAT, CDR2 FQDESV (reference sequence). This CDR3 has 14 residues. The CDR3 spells CASSLGGTNTEAFF. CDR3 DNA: TGTGCCAGCAGCTTAGGGGGAACGAACACTGAAGCTTTCTTT.

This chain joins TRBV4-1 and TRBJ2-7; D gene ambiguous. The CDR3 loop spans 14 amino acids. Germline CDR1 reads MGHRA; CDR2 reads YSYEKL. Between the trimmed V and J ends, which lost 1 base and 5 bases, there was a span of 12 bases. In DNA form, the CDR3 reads TGCGCCAGCAGCCAAGGGGGATCTGACCACGAGCAGTACTTC. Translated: CASSQGGSDHEQYF.

The CDR3 loop reads CASSQEGRKEKLFF. The CDR3 DNA follows: TGTGCCAGCAGCCAAGAGGGCAGGAAGGAAAAACTGTTTTTT. The chain combines TRBV3-1 (or the pseudogene TRBV3-2) with TRBJ1-4; D unresolved. V was trimmed by 0 bases and J by 8 bases, leaving 10 bases between them. Germline V gene data show CDR1 as LGHDT and CDR2 as YNNKEL (reference sequence). The CDR3 has 14 amino acids.